This T cell receptor beta chain was captured in a study of blood T cell repertoires in COVID-19. At the level of the study: From T cells, B-cell-depleted T cells, or PBMCs came the material, which was cDNA or gDNA.

The V and J ends lost 3 bases and 8 bases respectively, with 13 bases between them. This CDR3 region has 13 residues. CDR1 is MRHNA and CDR2 is SNTAGT in the germline V gene. The assay was immunoSEQ multiplex PCR, and TCRdb's table has in-frame clones only and misses some. This sample has around 270,000 clones; 88% occur once, and the top ten carry about 4.1%. The sequencing sample was made of peripheral blood. This receptor was identified in a man in his 60s who had recovered from COVID-19. The V gene is TRBV6-4, the J gene TRBJ1-2, with D tentatively TRBD1 (5 bases). As DNA, the CDR3 is TGTGCCAGCAGTGAATCAGGGTTGAGGGGCTACACCTTC. As protein: CASSESGLRGYTF.